Described below is a single T cell receptor (beta chain) sequence and its context. Method: immunoSEQ multiplex PCR; TCRdb's copy keeps in-frame clones and lacks some. The repertoire holds some 300,000 clones, with under 90% as singletons. This sample was included in a study of blood T cell repertoires in COVID-19. Overall study: PBMCs, B-cell-depleted T cells, or T cells provided the cDNA or gDNA that made up the material.

The CDR3 runs 14 residues. Germline V gene data show CDR1 as SNHLY and CDR2 as FYNNEI. The V and J ends lost 4 bases and 4 bases, in that order; junction bases with no gene match: 6. Individuals drawn from 24 US areas were roughly 18 to 95 years old. The sequenced sample consisted of PBMCs or T cells enriched from blood (not recorded which). The chain uses TRBV2 and TRBJ1-1, with 7 bases fitting TRBD1. The receptor was isolated from a woman between 45 and 60 years old who had been exposed to COVID-19. This chain's CDR3 is CASSVEQGTTEAFF. The CDR3 DNA reads as TGTGCCAGCAGTGTAGAACAGGGGACCACTGAAGCTTTCTTT.